The 24 T cell receptor beta chains listed next were all sequenced from one sample in a study. The sorted Tregs were CD4+CD25+CD127-/low cells. TCRdb analysed the 5' RACE reads with MiXCR anew, one entry per CDR3 protein. The sample contains approximately 60,000 distinct CDR3 sequences, about 25% of which appear only once. Sequenced: tumor-infiltrating Tregs sorted from the breast tumor. Receptors were obtained from a female donor with breast cancer.

This clonotype has only a few counts. The genes are TRBV5-6 and TRBJ1-1; D ambiguous. Germline CDR1 SGHDT, CDR2 YYEEEE. Trimming took off 4 bases at V and 2 bases at J, with 12 bases between the two ends. This CDR3 region has 14 residues. In nucleotides, the CDR3 is TGTGCCAGCAGCCTCGATACATCTAACACTGAAGCTTTCTTT. It encodes CASSLDTSNTEAFF.

The rearrangement links TRBV28 to TRBJ2-1, with D possibly TRBD2 on 6 matching bases. Germline V CDR1 and CDR2: MDHEN, SYDVKM. The CDR3 loop spans 17 amino acids. Trimming left V 0 bases short and J 0 bases short, with 12 bases between. CDR3 sequence: CASSLWRGTSSYNEQFF. The CDR3 region has the DNA TGTGCCAGCAGTTTATGGCGGGGTACTAGCTCCTACAATGAGCAGTTCTTC.

Only a few counts were recorded for this clonotype. The J gene is TRBJ2-7, the V gene TRBV29-1, with a possible D match to TRBD2 (5 bases). The V end lost 2 bases, the J end lost 2 bases, and 16 bases lay between the germline ends. Germline values: CDR1 SQVTM, CDR2 ANQGSEA. CDR3 size: 15 residues. CDR3 sequence (DNA): TGCAGCGTTGAAACCCCGTCAGGAGGACCCTACGAGCAGTACTTC. Its translation: CSVETPSGGPYEQYF.

There are a few counts of this clonotype. The chain joins TRBV12-3 or TRBV12-4 to TRBJ1-1; D gene unclear. The CDR3 runs 13 residues. Trimming removed 4 bases at V and 8 bases at J, with 14 bases between. CDR3 sequence: CASSSHTGREAFF. CDR3 in DNA: TGTGCCAGCAGTTCCCACACCGGACGGGAAGCTTTCTTT.

The rearrangement uses TRBV7-8 and TRBJ2-1; D may be TRBD2 (5 bases). The CDR3 is 12 amino acids. V shed 5 bases and J shed 7 bases, with 9 bases lying between them. Germline CDR1 SGHVS, CDR2 FQNEAQ. The chain's CDR3 is CASSGGQNEQFF. CDR3 nucleotide sequence: TGTGCCAGCAGCGGAGGCCAGAATGAGCAGTTCTTC.

Note on this clonotype: One end of the junction fails to match germline, which may point to a read error. J is TRBJ2-7 and V is TRBV6-2 or TRBV6-3; D assignment may be TRBD1 or TRBD2 (6 bases each). CDR1 is MNHEY, CDR2 SVGEGT, per germline. The CDR3 sequence is 13 residues long. In nucleotides, the CDR3 is TGTGCCAGCAGTTACTTTTCGGGGGCCGAGCGGTACTTC. It specifies CASSYFSGAERYF.

This clonotype was counted many times. V and J are TRBV4-2 and TRBJ2-5; 8 positions agree with TRBD2. This CDR3 is 15 amino acids long. Germline V gene data show CDR1 as LGHNA and CDR2 as YNFKEQ. Losses at the gene ends were 2 bases for V and 0 bases for J; bases not matched to a gene: 2. DNA for the CDR3: TGTGCCAGCAGCCAATATAGCGGGGACCAAGAGACCCAGTACTTC. Translation gives CASSQYSGDQETQYF.

As to this clonotype: A much more abundant neighbour one base away suggests this may be a read error. The chain employs TRBV20-1 and TRBJ2-5; 7 bases map to TRBD2. Germline CDR1 reads DFQATT; CDR2 reads SNEGSKA (reference sequence). CDR3 size: 14 residues. The CDR3 region is CSARDPGLSETKYF. The CDR3 nucleotides read TGCAGTGCTAGAGATCCGGGACTATCGGAGACCAAGTACTTC.

In this sample, this clonotype turned up many times. The V and J genes are TRBV20-1 and TRBJ2-2; TRBD2 matches 8 bases. CDR1 is DFQATT and CDR2 is SNEGSKA in the germline V gene (reference sequence). V lost 1 base and J lost 1; bases outside the gene matches: 5. There are 16 residues in the CDR3. The CDR3 reads CSARVSAGVNTGELFF. The DNA for the CDR3 is TGCAGTGCTAGAGTATCAGCGGGAGTGAACACCGGGGAGCTGTTTTTT.

The rearrangement links TRBV20-1 to TRBJ2-7; no clear D gene. Trimming pared 6 bases from V and 5 bases from J, leaving 23 bases between. CDR3 size: 15 residues. Germline loops: CDR1 DFQATT, CDR2 SNEGSKA (reference sequence). CDR3 residues: CSAKNRASHVHEQYF. CDR3 in DNA: TGCAGTGCGAAGAATAGAGCTAGTCACGTCCACGAGCAGTACTTC.

The gene calls are TRBV5-1 and TRBJ2-3; D is unclear. CDR1 and CDR2 from the germline V gene are SGHRS and YFSETQ. CDR3 length: 12 residues. With 4 bases removed from V and 2 bases from J, the gap between germline ends came to 5 bases. CDR3 protein: CASSITTDTQYF. The DNA for the CDR3 is TGCGCCAGCAGCATTACCACAGATACGCAGTATTTT.

This clonotype has more than one count but fewer than ten. This chain joins TRBV20-1 and TRBJ2-1; 9 nucleotides agree with TRBD2. In germline, CDR1 is DFQATT, CDR2 SNEGSKA (reference sequence). The junction had 13 bases not matched to a gene; V was cut back by 0 bases and J by 7 bases. The CDR3 has 17 amino acids. The CDR3 region is CSARDRRVAGVGNEQFF. The DNA for the CDR3 is TGCAGTGCTAGAGATAGGAGAGTAGCGGGAGTAGGGAATGAGCAGTTCTTC.

This clonotype showed up just a few times. The chain employs TRBV2 and TRBJ1-6; 9 nucleotides align to TRBD1. CDR1 is SNHLY, CDR2 FYNNEI, per germline. This CDR3 comprises 14 residues. The junction had 9 bases not matched to a gene; V was cut back by 8 bases and J by 10 bases. The CDR3 coding sequence is TGTGCCAGCGGCGGACGGACAGGGGAATCACCCCTCCACTTT. It is translated as CASGGRTGESPLHF.

This clonotype was observed at least ten times. The rearrangement joins TRBV4-2 to TRBJ2-7; tentatively, D is TRBD2 (5 bases). Germline-derived CDR1 and CDR2 are LGHNA and YNFKEQ. This CDR3 region has 16 residues. The V and J ends lost 6 bases and 5 bases respectively, with 23 bases between them. CDR3: CASRSHGGSPIDEQYF. The DNA for the CDR3 is TGTGCCAGCAGGTCCCACGGTGGGAGTCCTATCGACGAGCAGTACTTC.

This rearrangement joins TRBV6-1 to TRBJ1-5; D not certain. The ends were cut back, 10 bases at V and 2 bases at J, with 18 bases in the middle. Germline assignment: CDR1 MNHNS and CDR2 SASEGT. The CDR3 has 15 amino acids. The CDR3 sequence is CATHSDIIGNQPQHF. As DNA, the CDR3 is TGTGCCACCCATTCAGACATTATCGGCAATCAGCCCCAGCATTTT.

In this sample, this clonotype turned up a few times. This chain joins TRBV7-9 and TRBJ1-6; perhaps TRBD1 as D (6 bases). The CDR3 runs 15 residues. V was pared by 4 bases and J by 13 bases, with 20 bases between. Germline CDR1 is SEHNR and CDR2 is FQNEAQ (reference sequence). The DNA of the CDR3 is TGTGCCAGCAGCTCCACGACAGGTCGATCTGTTCCCCTCCACTTT. It encodes CASSSTTGRSVPLHF. Drawing the rest from reference TRBV7-9 and TRBJ1-6, the complete variable domain is DTGVSQNPRHKITKRGQNVTFRCDPISEHNRLYWYRQTLGQGPEFLTYFQNEAQLEKSRLLSDRFSAERPKGSFSTLEIQRTEQGDSAMYLCASSSTTGRSVPLHFGNGTRLTVT.

V gene TRBV4-1 combines with J gene TRBJ1-1; tentatively, D is TRBD1 (6 bases). Germline V CDR1 and CDR2: MGHRA, YSYEKL. Trimming left V 4 bases short and J 4 bases short, with 19 bases between. The CDR3 sequence is 16 residues long. Here the CDR3 reads CASSREGTGYSTEAFF. The CDR3 nucleotides are TGCGCCAGCAGCCGCGAGGGTACAGGGTATTCCACTGAAGCTTTCTTT.

V and J are TRBV7-9 and TRBJ1-1; a possible D gene is TRBD1 (5 bases). Trimming pared 3 bases from V and 1 base from J, leaving 12 bases between. Germline V gene data show CDR1 as SEHNR and CDR2 as FQNEAQ (reference sequence). The CDR3 is 15 residues long. CDR3 loop: CASSLSLGGNTEAFF. The CDR3 nucleotides read TGTGCCAGCAGCTTGAGCTTGGGGGGGAACACTGAAGCTTTCTTT.

This clonotype was found a few times. CDR3 sequence: CASSFSGLYNEQFF. CDR3 coding DNA: TGCGCCAGCAGCTTCTCAGGGCTCTACAATGAGCAGTTCTTC. The V and J genes are TRBV5-1 and TRBJ2-1; tentative D call: TRBD1 (5 bases). Trimming left V 2 bases short and J 3 bases short, with 9 bases between. The CDR3 contains 14 residues. Per the germline V gene, CDR1 is SGHRS and CDR2 is YFSETQ. Based on the CDR3 plus reference TRBV5-1 and TRBJ2-1, the full variable domain is KAGVTQTPRYLIKTRGQQVTLSCSPISGHRSVSWYQQTPGQGLQFLFEYFSETQRNKGNFPGRFSGRQFSNSRSEMNVSTLELGDSALYLCASSFSGLYNEQFFGPGTRLTVL.

In its sample, this clonotype was seen a few times. J is TRBJ1-1 and V is TRBV6-1, with 9 bases that match TRBD1. Germline V gene sequence: CDR1 MNHNS, CDR2 SASEGT. J gave up 11 bases and V 4 bases, and 8 bases lay outside the gene matches. This CDR3 contains 13 residues. The CDR3 is CASSAKTGGNAFF. Written as DNA, the CDR3 is TGTGCCAGCAGTGCCAAGACAGGGGGGAATGCTTTCTTT.

This clonotype was counted ten times or more. V and J are TRBV20-1 and TRBJ2-7; perhaps TRBD2 as D (6 bases). Trimming took 6 bases from V and 2 from J, leaving 17 bases between them. Germline V gene lookup returns CDR1 DFQATT and CDR2 SNEGSKA (reference sequence). There are 14 residues in the CDR3. The CDR3 DNA reads as TGCAGTGCGACGCGGCGGGACCTTACCTACGAGCAGTACTTC. This encodes CSATRRDLTYEQYF.

This clonotype was observed at least ten times. The chain recombines TRBV11-2 with TRBJ1-2; D is unresolved. Germline V lookup: CDR1 SGHAT, CDR2 FQNNGV. The V end lost 2 bases, the J end lost 1 base, and 8 bases lay between the germline ends. The length of the CDR3 is 14 residues. The CDR3 DNA sequence: TGTGCCAGCAGCTTATCTACTATTAACTATGGCTACACCTTC. Its protein product is CASSLSTINYGYTF.

Only a few counts were recorded for this clonotype. This chain uses TRBV7-2 with TRBJ1-6; the D is unclear. With 6 bases removed from V and 1 base from J, the gap between germline ends came to 7 bases. The CDR3 runs to 14 residues. Germline values: CDR1 SGHTA, CDR2 FQGNSA. The CDR3 here is CASRLESYNSPLHF. DNA for the CDR3: TGTGCCAGCAGGCTGGAGTCCTATAATTCACCCCTCCACTTT.

V gene TRBV7-6 combines with J gene TRBJ2-5; D remains unclear. This CDR3 has 15 amino acids. The ends were cut back, 1 base at V and 3 bases at J, with 12 bases in the middle. The germline gives CDR1 SGHVS, CDR2 FNYEAQ. CDR3: CASSLGGIMKETQYF. The DNA of the CDR3 is TGTGCCAGCAGCTTAGGTGGGATAATGAAAGAGACCCAGTACTTC. Combining the CDR3 with reference TRBV7-6 and TRBJ2-5 gives the whole variable domain GAGVSQSPRYKVTKRGQDVALRCDPISGHVSLYWYRQALGQGPEFLTYFNYEAQQDKSGLPNDRFSAERPEGSISTLTIQRTEQRDSAMYRCASSLGGIMKETQYFGPGTRLLVL.